One sample yielded the 9 T cell receptor beta chains listed below, sequenced in a study of radiation and T cells in renal cell carcinoma. Measured with immunoSEQ multiplex PCR; TCRdb has only the in-frame clones, and not every one. The data show approximately 20,000 clones, around 63% seen once. Treatment specified: 15 Gy SBRT to primary tumor, nephrectomy 4 weeks later. The input for sequencing was tumor tissue, taken from a patient whose treatment included radiotherapy and nephrectomy. The receptors originated from a woman aged 70-85 years with renal cell carcinoma.

The genes are TRBV6-6 and TRBJ1-2, with 8 bases matching TRBD1. With 7 bases clipped from V and 4 bases from J, the junction kept 8 bases outside the gene matches. The germline V gene has CDR1 MNHNY and CDR2 SVGAGI (reference sequence). CDR3 length equals 14 residues. The CDR3 DNA reads TGTGCCAGCACTATCCGACAGGGGTTCTATGGCTACACCTTC. This gives the protein CASTIRQGFYGYTF.

The rearrangement joins TRBV2 to TRBJ1-3; no reliable D call. V dropped 6 bases and J dropped 8 bases, with 8 bases sitting between them. Germline assignment: CDR1 SNHLY and CDR2 FYNNEI. The CDR3 spans 11 residues. This chain's CDR3 is CASRVQHTIYF. CDR3 bases: TGTGCCAGCAGAGTTCAACACACCATATATTTT. Filled out from reference TRBV2 and TRBJ1-3, the complete variable domain reads EPEVTQTPSHQVTQMGQEVILRCVPISNHLYFYWYRQILGQKVEFLVSFYNNEISEKSEIFDDQFSVERPDGSNFTLKIRSTKLEDSAMYFCASRVQHTIYFGEGSWLTVV.

The gene calls are TRBV29-1 and TRBJ1-1; tentative D call: TRBD1 (6 bases). The CDR3 sequence is 13 residues long. The V gene lost 6 bases and the J gene lost 4 bases, with 15 bases spanning the gap. CDR1 and CDR2 (germline): SQVTM, ANQGSEA. The CDR3 is CSVHWTVGTEAFF. CDR3 nucleotide sequence: TGCAGCGTCCACTGGACAGTTGGCACTGAAGCTTTCTTT.

The chain recombines TRBV28 with TRBJ1-5; 7 nucleotides agree with TRBD1. V shed 2 bases and J 4 bases; nucleotides not matched to a gene: 2. From germline, CDR1 is MDHEN and CDR2 SYDVKM. The length of the CDR3 is 14 residues. CDR3 sequence reads: CASSLDRANQPQHF. The CDR3 DNA sequence: TGTGCCAGCAGTTTAGACAGGGCAAATCAGCCCCAGCATTTT.

J is TRBJ2-3 and V is TRBV5-6; D uncertain. V lost 4 bases and J 3 bases, leaving 9 bases between the germline ends. Looked up from germline, CDR1 is SGHDT and CDR2 is YYEEEE. The CDR3 is 13 residues long. The CDR3 loop reads CASSRFGTDTQYF. DNA for the CDR3: TGTGCCAGCAGCCGATTTGGTACAGATACGCAGTATTTT.

In this sample, this clone turned up a few times. The V call is TRBV9, the J call TRBJ1-1; D is ambiguous. The CDR3 covers 13 residues. Germline V gene lookup returns CDR1 SGDLS and CDR2 YYNGEE. V was pared by 0 bases and J by 1 base, with 4 bases between. CDR3 in DNA: TGTGCCAGCAGCGTAGAGGGGAACACTGAAGCTTTCTTT. It translates to CASSVEGNTEAFF.

The V call is TRBV4-2, the J call TRBJ2-5; 9 nucleotides agree with TRBD2. V shed 0 bases and J 5 bases; nucleotides not matched to a gene: 1. The CDR3 totals 14 residues. In germline, CDR1 is LGHNA, CDR2 YNFKEQ. This CDR3 is CASSQESGRETQYF. The CDR3 bases are TGTGCCAGCAGCCAAGAAAGCGGGAGGGAGACCCAGTACTTC.

This sequence joins TRBV7-6 and TRBJ1-5; 7 bases fit TRBD1. Germline V gives CDR1 SGHVS, CDR2 FNYEAQ. V was clipped by 5 bases and J by 5 bases; unmatched bases: 6. This CDR3 is built from 14 residues. The CDR3 region has the DNA TGTGCCAGCAGCAGGACAGGTTGGGATCAGCCCCAGCATTTT. It codes for CASSRTGWDQPQHF.

The chain joins TRBV5-5 to TRBJ1-5; maybe TRBD1 (6 bases). From germline, CDR1 is SGHKS and CDR2 YYEKEE (reference sequence). Trimming took 4 bases from V and 2 from J, leaving 16 bases between them. CDR3 length equals 16 residues. CDR3 bases: TGTGCCAGCAGCCCCAAGGGGGGGGTCGGCAATCAGCCCCAGCATTTT. Its protein product is CASSPKGGVGNQPQHF.